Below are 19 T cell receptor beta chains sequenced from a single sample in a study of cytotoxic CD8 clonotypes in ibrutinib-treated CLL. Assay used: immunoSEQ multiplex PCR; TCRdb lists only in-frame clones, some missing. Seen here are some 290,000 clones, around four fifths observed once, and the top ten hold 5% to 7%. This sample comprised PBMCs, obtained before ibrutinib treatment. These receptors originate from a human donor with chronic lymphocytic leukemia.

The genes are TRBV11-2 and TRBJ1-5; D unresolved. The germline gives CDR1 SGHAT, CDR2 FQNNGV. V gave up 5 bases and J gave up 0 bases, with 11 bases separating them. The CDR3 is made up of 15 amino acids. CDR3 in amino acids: CASSPRSGSNQPQHF. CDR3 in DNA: TGTGCCAGCAGCCCGAGGAGTGGTAGCAATCAGCCCCAGCATTTT. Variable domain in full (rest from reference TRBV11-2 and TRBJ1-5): EAGVAQSPRYKIIEKRQSVAFWCNPISGHATLYWYQQILGQGPKLLIQFQNNGVVDDSQLPKDRFSAERLKGVDSTLKIQPAKLEDSAVYLCASSPRSGSNQPQHFGDGTRLSIL.

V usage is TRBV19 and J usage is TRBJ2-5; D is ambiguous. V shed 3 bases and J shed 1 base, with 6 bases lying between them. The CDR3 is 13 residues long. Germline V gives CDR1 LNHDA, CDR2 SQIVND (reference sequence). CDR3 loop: CASSIQVQETQYF. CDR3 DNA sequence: TGTGCCAGTAGTATCCAAGTCCAAGAGACCCAGTACTTC.

The CDR3 spells CASRGQGSYNEQFF. CDR3 sequence (DNA): TGTGCCAGCAGGGGACAGGGGTCCTACAATGAGCAGTTCTTC. The V and J genes are TRBV28 and TRBJ2-1; 10 bases are shared with TRBD1. Trimming at V came to 6 bases and at J to 1 base, leaving 0 bases not matched to a gene. The CDR3 runs to 14 residues. Germline V gene lookup returns CDR1 MDHEN and CDR2 SYDVKM.

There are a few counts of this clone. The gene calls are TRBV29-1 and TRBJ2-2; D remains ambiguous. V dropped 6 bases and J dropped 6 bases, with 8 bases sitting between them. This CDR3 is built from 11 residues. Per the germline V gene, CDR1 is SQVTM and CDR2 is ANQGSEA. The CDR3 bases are TGCAGCGTAGCAACACCCGGGGAGCTGTTTTTT. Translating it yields CSVATPGELFF.

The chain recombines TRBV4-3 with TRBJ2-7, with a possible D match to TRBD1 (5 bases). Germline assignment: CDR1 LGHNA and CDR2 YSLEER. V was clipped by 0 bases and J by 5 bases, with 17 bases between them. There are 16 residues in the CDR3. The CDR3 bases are TGCGCCAGCAGCCAAGATCGGGCAGGGCCGATAAACGAGCAGTACTTC. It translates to CASSQDRAGPINEQYF.

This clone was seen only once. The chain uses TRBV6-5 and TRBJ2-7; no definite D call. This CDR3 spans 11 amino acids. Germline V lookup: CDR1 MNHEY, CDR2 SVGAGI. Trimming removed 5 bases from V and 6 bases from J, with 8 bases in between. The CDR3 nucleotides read TGTGCCAGCAGTCTCGGTGGCGAGCAGTACTTC. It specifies CASSLGGEQYF.

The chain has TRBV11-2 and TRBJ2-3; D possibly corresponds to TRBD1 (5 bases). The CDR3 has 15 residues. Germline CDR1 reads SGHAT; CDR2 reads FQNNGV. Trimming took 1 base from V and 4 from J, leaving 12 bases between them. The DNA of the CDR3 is TGTGCCAGCAGCTTAGCGCGCAGGGCCGCAGATACGCAGTATTTT. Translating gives CASSLARRAADTQYF.

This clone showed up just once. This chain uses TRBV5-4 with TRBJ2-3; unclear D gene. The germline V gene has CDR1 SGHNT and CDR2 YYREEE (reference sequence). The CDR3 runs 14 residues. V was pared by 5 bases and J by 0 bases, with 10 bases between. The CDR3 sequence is CASSPVASTDTQYF. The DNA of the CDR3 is TGTGCCAGCAGTCCGGTAGCAAGCACAGATACGCAGTATTTT.

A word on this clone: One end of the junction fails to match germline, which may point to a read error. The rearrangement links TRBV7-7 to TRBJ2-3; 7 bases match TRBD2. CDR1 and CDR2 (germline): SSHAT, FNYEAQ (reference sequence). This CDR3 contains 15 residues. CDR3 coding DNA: TGTGCTAGCAGCTCGATTAGCGGGAGCACAGATACGCAGTATTTT. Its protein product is CASSSISGSTDTQYF.

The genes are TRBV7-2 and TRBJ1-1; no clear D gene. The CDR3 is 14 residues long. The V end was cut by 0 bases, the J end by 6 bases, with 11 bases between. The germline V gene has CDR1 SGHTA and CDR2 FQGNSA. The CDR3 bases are TGTGCCAGCAGCTTAGCATACGGTGGGGCTGAAGCTTTCTTT. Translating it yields CASSLAYGGAEAFF.

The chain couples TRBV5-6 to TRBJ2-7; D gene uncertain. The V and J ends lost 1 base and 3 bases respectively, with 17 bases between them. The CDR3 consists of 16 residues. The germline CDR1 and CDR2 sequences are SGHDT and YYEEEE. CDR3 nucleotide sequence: TGTGCCAGCAGCTTGCGGATACGATTGGGGAACTACGAGCAGTACTTC. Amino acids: CASSLRIRLGNYEQYF.

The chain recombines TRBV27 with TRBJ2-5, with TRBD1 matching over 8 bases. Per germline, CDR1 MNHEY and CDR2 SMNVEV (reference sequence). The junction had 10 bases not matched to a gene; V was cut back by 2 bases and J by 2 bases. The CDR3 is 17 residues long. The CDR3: CASSLRFGTGNQETQYF. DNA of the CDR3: TGTGCCAGCAGTTTAAGGTTCGGGACAGGCAATCAAGAGACCCAGTACTTC.

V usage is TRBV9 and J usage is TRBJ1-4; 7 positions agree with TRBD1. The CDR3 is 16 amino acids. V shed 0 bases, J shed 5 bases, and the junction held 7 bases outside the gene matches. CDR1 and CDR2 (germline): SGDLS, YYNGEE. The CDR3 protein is CASSVAHGTVNEKLFF. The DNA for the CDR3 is TGTGCCAGCAGCGTAGCTCACGGGACAGTGAATGAAAAACTGTTTTTT.

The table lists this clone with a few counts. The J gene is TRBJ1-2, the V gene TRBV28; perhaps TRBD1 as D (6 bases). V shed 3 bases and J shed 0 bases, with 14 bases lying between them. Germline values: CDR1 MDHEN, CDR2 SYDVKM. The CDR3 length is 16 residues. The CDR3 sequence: CASSLYREEANYGYTF. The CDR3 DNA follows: TGTGCCAGCAGTTTGTACAGGGAGGAGGCTAACTATGGCTACACCTTC.

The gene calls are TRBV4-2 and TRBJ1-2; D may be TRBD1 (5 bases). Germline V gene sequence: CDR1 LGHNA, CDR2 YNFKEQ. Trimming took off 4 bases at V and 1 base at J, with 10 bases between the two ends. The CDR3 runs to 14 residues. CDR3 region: CASSRRGDNYGYTF. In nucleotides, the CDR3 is TGTGCCAGCAGCCGTCGAGGGGATAACTATGGCTACACCTTC.

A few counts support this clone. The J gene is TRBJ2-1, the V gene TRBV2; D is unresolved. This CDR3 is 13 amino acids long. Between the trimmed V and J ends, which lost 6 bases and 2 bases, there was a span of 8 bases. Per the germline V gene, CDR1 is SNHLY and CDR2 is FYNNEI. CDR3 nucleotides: TGTGCCAGCAGACGTGGGACCTACAATGAGCAGTTCTTC. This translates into CASRRGTYNEQFF. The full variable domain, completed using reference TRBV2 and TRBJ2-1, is EPEVTQTPSHQVTQMGQEVILRCVPISNHLYFYWYRQILGQKVEFLVSFYNNEISEKSEIFDDQFSVERPDGSNFTLKIRSTKLEDSAMYFCASRRGTYNEQFFGPGTRLTVL.

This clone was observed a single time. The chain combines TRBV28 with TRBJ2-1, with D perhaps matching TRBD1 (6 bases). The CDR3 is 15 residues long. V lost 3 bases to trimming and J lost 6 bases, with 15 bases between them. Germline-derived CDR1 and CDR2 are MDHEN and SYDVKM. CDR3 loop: CASSFRRTVGNEQFF. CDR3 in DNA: TGTGCCAGCAGTTTTAGGAGGACAGTCGGCAATGAGCAGTTCTTC.

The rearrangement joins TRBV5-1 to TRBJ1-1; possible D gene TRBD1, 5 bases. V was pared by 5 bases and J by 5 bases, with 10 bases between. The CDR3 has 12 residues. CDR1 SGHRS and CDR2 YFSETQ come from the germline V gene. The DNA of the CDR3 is TGCGCCAGCAGTCCGGAGGGGACTGAAGCTTTCTTT. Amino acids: CASSPEGTEAFF.

The CDR3 bases are TGCGCCAGCAGCTCCGGGACAGGGCTAGGGACCGGGGAGCTGTTTTTT. Amino acids: CASSSGTGLGTGELFF. The chain recombines TRBV5-1 with TRBJ2-2; the match to TRBD1 covers 9 bases. The length of the CDR3 is 16 residues. CDR1 and CDR2 (germline): SGHRS, YFSETQ. The V gene end was trimmed by 3 bases and the J gene end by 5 bases; junction bases not matched to a gene: 8.